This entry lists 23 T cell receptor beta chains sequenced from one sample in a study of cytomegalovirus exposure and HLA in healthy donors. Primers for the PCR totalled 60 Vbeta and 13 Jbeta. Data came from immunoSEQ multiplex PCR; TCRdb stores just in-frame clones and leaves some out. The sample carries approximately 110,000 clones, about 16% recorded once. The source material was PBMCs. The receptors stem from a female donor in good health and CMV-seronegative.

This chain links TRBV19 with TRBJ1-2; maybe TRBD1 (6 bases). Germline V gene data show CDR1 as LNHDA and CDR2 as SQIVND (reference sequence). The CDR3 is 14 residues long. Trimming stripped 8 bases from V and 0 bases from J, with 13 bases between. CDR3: CASSTGQTNYGYTF. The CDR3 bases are TGTGCCAGTTCCACAGGGCAAACTAACTATGGCTACACCTTC.

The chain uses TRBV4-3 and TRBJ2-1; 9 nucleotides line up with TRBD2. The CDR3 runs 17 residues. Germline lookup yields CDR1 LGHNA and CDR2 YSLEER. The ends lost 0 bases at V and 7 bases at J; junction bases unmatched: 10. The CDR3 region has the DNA TGCGCCAGCAGCCAAGATACCTCCCAGCGGGGGGTAAATGAGCAGTTCTTC. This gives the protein CASSQDTSQRGVNEQFF.

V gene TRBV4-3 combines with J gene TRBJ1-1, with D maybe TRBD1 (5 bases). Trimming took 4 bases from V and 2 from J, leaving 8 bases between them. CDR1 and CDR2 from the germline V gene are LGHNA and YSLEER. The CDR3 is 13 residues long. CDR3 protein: CASSPTGNTEAFF. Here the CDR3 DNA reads TGCGCCAGCAGCCCCACAGGAAACACTGAAGCTTTCTTT.

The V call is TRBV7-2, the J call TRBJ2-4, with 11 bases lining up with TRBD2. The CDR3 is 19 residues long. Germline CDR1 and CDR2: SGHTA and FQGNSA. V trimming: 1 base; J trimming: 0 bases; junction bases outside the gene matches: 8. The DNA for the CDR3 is TGTGCCAGCAGCTTAGAGCCTAGCGGGGGGCCATTAGCCAAAAACATTCAGTACTTC. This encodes CASSLEPSGGPLAKNIQYF.

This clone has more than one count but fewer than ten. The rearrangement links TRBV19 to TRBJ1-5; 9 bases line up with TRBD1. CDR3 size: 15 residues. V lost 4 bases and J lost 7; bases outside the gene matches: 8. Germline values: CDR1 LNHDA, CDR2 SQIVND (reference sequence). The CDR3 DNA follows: TGTGCCAGTAGTACGGACAGGGGCTTTGGGCAGCCCCAGCATTTT. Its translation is CASSTDRGFGQPQHF.

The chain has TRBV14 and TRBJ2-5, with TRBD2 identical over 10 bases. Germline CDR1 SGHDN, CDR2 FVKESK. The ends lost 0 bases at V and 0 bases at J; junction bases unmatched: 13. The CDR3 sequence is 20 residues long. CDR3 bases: TGTGCCAGCAGCCAAGATCACCGGCTAGCGGGGGTTCCGTACCAAGAGACCCAGTACTTC. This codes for CASSQDHRLAGVPYQETQYF.

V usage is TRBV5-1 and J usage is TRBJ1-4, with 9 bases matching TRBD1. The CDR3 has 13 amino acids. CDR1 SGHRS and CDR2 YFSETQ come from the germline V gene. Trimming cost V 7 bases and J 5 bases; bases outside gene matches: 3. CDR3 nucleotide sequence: TGCGCCAGCTCGGGACAGGGAAATGAAAAACTGTTTTTT. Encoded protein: CASSGQGNEKLFF.

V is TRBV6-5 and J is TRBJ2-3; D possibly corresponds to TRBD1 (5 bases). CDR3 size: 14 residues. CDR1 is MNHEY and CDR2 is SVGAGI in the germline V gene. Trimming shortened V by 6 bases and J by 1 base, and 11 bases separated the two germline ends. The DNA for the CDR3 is TGTGCCAGCAGGAGCCAGACAGGCACAGATACGCAGTATTTT. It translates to CASRSQTGTDTQYF.

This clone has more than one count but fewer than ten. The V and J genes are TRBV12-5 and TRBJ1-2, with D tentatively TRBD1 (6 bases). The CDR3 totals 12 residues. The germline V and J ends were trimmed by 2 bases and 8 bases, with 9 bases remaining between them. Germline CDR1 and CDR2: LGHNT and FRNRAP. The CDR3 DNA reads TGTGCTAGTGGTTTGCGGACAGAAGGCTACACCTTC. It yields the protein CASGLRTEGYTF.

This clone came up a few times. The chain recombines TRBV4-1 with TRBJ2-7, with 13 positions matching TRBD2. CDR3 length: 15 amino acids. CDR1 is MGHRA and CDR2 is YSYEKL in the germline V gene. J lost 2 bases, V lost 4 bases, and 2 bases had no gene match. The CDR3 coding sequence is TGCGCCAGCAGCCGAGGACTAGCGGGAGCCTACGAGCAGTACTTC. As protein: CASSRGLAGAYEQYF.

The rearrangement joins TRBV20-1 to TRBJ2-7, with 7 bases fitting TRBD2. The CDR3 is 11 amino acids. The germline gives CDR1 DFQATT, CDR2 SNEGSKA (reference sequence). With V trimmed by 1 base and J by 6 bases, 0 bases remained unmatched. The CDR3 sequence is CSARGGGEQYF. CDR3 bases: TGCAGTGCTAGAGGGGGGGGCGAGCAGTACTTC.

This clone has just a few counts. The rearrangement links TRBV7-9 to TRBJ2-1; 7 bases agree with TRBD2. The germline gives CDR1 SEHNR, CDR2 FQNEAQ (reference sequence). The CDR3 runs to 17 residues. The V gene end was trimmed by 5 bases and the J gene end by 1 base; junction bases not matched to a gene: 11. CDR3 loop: CASSGPLGGSSYNEQFF. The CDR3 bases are TGTGCCAGCAGCGGCCCCCTAGGCGGGAGTTCCTACAATGAGCAGTTCTTC.

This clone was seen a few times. CDR3 in amino acids: CASSLETGGWQPQHF. CDR3 coding DNA: TGTGCCAGCAGCTTAGAGACAGGAGGTTGGCAGCCCCAGCATTTT. The rearrangement links TRBV7-2 to TRBJ1-5, with D maybe TRBD1 (6 bases). V was shortened by 1 base and J by 7 bases, with 14 bases between the two germline ends. Germline loops: CDR1 SGHTA, CDR2 FQGNSA. The CDR3 has 15 amino acids.

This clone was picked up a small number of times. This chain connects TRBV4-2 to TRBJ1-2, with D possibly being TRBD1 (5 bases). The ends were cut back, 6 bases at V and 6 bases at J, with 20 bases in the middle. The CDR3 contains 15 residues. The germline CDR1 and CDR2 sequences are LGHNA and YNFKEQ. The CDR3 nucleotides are TGTGCCAGCAGACCAAGGCCGGGACTCTGGGATGGCTACACCTTC. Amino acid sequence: CASRPRPGLWDGYTF.

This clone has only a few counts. CDR3 DNA sequence: TGTGCCAGCAGCTTAGAAGGCGGGAGCTACAATGAGCAGTTCTTC. Its protein product is CASSLEGGSYNEQFF. This rearrangement joins TRBV7-2 to TRBJ2-1; 7 bases agree with TRBD2. J was trimmed by 3 bases and V by 1 base; bases with no gene match: 3. The CDR3 is made up of 15 amino acids. Per germline, CDR1 SGHTA and CDR2 FQGNSA. Using reference TRBV7-2 and TRBJ2-1 for the parts outside the CDR3, the full variable domain is GAGVSQSPSNKVTEKGKDVELRCDPISGHTALYWYRQSLGQGLEFLIYFQGNSAPDKSGLPSDRFSAERTGGSVSTLTIQRTQQEDSAVYLCASSLEGGSYNEQFFGPGTRLTVL.

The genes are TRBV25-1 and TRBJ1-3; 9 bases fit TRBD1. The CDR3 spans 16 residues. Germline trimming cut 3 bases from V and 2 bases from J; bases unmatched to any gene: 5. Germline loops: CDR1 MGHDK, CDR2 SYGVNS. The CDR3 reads CASSDRQGDTGNTIYF. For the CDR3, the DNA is TGTGCCAGCAGTGATCGACAGGGGGACACTGGAAACACCATATATTTT.

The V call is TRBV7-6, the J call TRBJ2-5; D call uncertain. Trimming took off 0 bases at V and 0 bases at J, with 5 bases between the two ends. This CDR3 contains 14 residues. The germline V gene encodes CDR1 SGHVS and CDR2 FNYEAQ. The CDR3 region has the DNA TGTGCCAGCAGCTTAGCCCCAGACCAAGAGACCCAGTACTTC. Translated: CASSLAPDQETQYF.

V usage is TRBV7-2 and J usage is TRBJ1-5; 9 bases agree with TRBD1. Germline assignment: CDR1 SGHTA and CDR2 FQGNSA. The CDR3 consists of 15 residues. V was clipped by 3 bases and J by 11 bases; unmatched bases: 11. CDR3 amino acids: CASSLDGQGFEAQHF. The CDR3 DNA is TGTGCCAGCAGCTTGGATGGACAGGGGTTTGAGGCCCAGCATTTT.

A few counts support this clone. CDR3 nucleotides: TGCGCCAGCCAAGATCGGGAAAGCAATCAGCCCCAGCATTTT. It codes for CASQDRESNQPQHF. This chain connects TRBV10-2 to TRBJ1-5; D not resolved. With 8 bases removed from V and 1 base from J, the gap between germline ends came to 12 bases. Germline V lookup: CDR1 WSHSY, CDR2 SAAADI. CDR3 length equals 14 residues.

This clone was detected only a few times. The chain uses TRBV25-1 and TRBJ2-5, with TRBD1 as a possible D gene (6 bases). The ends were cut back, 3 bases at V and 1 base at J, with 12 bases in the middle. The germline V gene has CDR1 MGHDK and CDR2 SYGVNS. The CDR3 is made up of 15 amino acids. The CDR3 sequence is CASSDPARGQETQYF. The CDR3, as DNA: TGTGCCAGCAGTGACCCCGCCAGGGGCCAAGAGACCCAGTACTTC. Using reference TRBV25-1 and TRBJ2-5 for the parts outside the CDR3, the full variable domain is EADIYQTPRYLVIGTGKKITLECSQTMGHDKMYWYQQDPGMELHLIHYSYGVNSTEKGDLSSESTVSRIRTEHFPLTLESARPSHTSQYLCASSDPARGQETQYFGPGTRLLVL.

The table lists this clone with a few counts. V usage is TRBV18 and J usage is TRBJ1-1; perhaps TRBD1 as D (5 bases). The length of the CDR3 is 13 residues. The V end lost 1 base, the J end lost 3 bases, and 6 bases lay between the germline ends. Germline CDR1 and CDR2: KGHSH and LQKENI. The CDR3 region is CASSPRGDTEAFF. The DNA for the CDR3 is TGTGCCAGCTCACCACGGGGGGACACTGAAGCTTTCTTT.

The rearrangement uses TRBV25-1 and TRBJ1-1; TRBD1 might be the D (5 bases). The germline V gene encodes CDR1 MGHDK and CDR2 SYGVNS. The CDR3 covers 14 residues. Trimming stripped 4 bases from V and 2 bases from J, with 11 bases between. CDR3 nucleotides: TGTGCCAGCAGTGCCACAGGCGGAAACACTGAAGCTTTCTTT. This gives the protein CASSATGGNTEAFF.

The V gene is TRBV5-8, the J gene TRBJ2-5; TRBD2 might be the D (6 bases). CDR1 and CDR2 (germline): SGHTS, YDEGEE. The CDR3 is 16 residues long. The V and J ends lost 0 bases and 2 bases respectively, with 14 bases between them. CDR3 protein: CASSLAVTSLQETQYF. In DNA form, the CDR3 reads TGTGCCAGCAGCTTGGCCGTTACTAGCCTACAAGAGACCCAGTACTTC.